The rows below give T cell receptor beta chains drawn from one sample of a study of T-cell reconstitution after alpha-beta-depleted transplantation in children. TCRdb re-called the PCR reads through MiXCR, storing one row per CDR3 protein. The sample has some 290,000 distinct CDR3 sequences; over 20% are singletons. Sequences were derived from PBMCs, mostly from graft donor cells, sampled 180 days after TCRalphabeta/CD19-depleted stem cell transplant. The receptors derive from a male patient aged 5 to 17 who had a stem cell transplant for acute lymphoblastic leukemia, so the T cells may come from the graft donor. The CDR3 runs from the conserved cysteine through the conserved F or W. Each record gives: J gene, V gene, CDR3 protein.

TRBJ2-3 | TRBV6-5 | CASSYGDRRPDTQYF
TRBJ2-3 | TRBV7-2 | CASSRGGGPQGDTQYF
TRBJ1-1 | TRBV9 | CASSVVGVNTEAFF
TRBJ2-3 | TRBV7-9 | CASSSLSLGTDTQYF
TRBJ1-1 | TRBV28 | CASSLGVRGTEAFF
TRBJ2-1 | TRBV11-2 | CASSSGVAGPFSYNEQFF
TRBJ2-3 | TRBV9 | CASSVVDTDTQYF
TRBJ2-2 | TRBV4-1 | CASSQPLKGRKRGGELFF
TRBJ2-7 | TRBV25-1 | CASSELGNSYEQYF
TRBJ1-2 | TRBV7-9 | CASSLASISKGYTF
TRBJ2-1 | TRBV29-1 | CSATHSNEQFF
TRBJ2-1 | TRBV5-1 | CASSLLGQGPNEQFF
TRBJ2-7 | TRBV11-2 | CASSLWGDRGLMIIYEQYF
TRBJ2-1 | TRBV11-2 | CASSTHRSSYNEQFF
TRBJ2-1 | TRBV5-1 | CASSLWTSGKGLRNEQFF
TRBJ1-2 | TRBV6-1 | CASSPLGGSGGYTF
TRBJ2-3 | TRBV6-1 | CASSPLAGGRGLWTDTQYF
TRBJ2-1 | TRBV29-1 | CSVELSFVGDRAYNEQFF
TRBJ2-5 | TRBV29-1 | CSVEGGSGEPQETQYF
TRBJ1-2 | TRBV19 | CASTRKAIQGAFNYGYTF
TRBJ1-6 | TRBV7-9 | CASSLVLGANSPLHF
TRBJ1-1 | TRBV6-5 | CASSYSNRGYTEAFF
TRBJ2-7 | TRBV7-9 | CASSLIADGGHEQYF
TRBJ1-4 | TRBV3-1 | CASRSLGGTNEKLFF
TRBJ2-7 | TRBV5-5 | CASSFGPGWHEQYF
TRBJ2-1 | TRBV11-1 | CASSPRRQRYNEQFF
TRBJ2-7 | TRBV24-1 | CATSESTSGSRRYF
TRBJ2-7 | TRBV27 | CASSGGPNYEQYF
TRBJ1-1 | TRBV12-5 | CASGVGVTEAFF
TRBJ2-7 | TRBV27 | CASSLFVGGGNEQYF
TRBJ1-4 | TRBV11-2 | CASSLGGRGREKLFF
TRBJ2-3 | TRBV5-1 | CASSFQGIPTDTQYF
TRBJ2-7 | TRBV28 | CATAMTSGSYEQYF
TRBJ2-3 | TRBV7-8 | CASSSLEGGMYTDTQYF
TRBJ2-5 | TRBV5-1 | CASSGRLAGGPRETQYF
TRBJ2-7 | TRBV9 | CASSVGQGAGYEQYF
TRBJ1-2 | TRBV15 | CATSEGTGIGYGYTF
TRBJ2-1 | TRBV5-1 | CASHGGGLGNEQFF
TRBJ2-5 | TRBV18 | CASSPRQGVETQYF
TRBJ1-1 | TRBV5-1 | CASRWQSGTEAFF
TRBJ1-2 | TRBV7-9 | CASSTRTGDGYTF
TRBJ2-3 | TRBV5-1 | CASSFGTAGTTDTQYF
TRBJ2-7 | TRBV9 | CASSVDRAKNEQYF
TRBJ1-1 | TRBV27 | CASSRNTEAFF
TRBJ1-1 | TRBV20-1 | CSPRGGAGNTEAFF
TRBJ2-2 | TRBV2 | CASSVRLAGVHTGELFF
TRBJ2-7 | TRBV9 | CASSVGVGFLYEQYF
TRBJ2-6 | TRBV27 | CASSLSWTTGANVLTF
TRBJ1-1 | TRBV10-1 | CASSGTLHEAFF
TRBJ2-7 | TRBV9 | CASSVGGDEQYF
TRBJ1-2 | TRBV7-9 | CASSSGVRGYGYTF
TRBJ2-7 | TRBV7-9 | CASSLSDTLGEQYF
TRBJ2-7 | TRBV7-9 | CAGVTTEGLLYEQYF